The 26 T cell receptor beta chains below come from one sample, sequenced in a study of CD8+ T cells in alopecia areata. Extraction and reverse transcription of RNA yielded cDNA as the sequencing template. TCRdb's copy holds only in-frame clones and misses some; the assay was immunoSEQ multiplex PCR. The sample lists approximately 180,000 clones; approximately 67% were seen once. Specified treatment: oral pan-JAK inhibitor, 5-10 mg twice daily. The material was CD4+ T cells sorted from blood, obtained around week 49, from a patient treated with tofacitinib. The receptors originated from a human donor with alopecia areata.

V usage is TRBV7-2 and J usage is TRBJ1-2; unclear D gene. Looked up from germline, CDR1 is SGHTA and CDR2 is FQGNSA. Trimming removed 5 bases at V and 4 bases at J, with 14 bases between. The CDR3 covers 14 residues. CDR3 amino acids: CASSVTGEFYGYTF. The CDR3 DNA reads TGTGCCAGCAGCGTTACGGGCGAATTCTATGGCTACACCTTC.

The rearrangement uses TRBV7-7 and TRBJ2-3; D call uncertain. The CDR3 is made up of 14 amino acids. Trimming pared 1 base from V and 2 bases from J, leaving 7 bases between. Germline loops: CDR1 SSHAT, CDR2 FNYEAQ (reference sequence). CDR3 sequence: CASSLEVDTDTQYF. The CDR3 DNA sequence: TGTGCCAGCAGCTTAGAAGTGGACACAGATACGCAGTATTTT. Based on the CDR3 plus reference TRBV7-7 and TRBJ2-3, the full variable domain is GAGVSQSPRYKVTKRGQDVTLRCDPISSHATLYWYQQALGQGPEFLTYFNYEAQPDKSGLPSDRFSAERPEGSISTLTIQRTEQRDSAMYRCASSLEVDTDTQYFGPGTRLTVL.

This clone is a singleton in its sample. J is TRBJ2-7 and V is TRBV9; D unclear. The CDR3 totals 13 residues. V gave up 0 bases and J gave up 6 bases, with 10 bases separating them. CDR1 is SGDLS and CDR2 is YYNGEE in the germline V gene. The CDR3 loop is CASSVALGFEQYF. CDR3 in DNA: TGTGCCAGCAGCGTAGCTCTGGGGTTCGAGCAGTACTTC.

The chain links TRBV30 to TRBJ1-4; D is undetermined. Looked up from germline, CDR1 is GTSNPN and CDR2 is SVGIG (reference sequence). This CDR3 has 14 amino acids. Trimming shortened V by 5 bases and J by 10 bases, and 20 bases separated the two germline ends. CDR3: CAWRNRGPSGKLFF. The CDR3 coding sequence is TGTGCCTGGCGCAACCGAGGACCCTCCGGAAAACTGTTTTTT.

The chain has TRBV7-7 and TRBJ2-1; D might be TRBD2 (6 bases). Germline V gives CDR1 SSHAT, CDR2 FNYEAQ (reference sequence). CDR3 length equals 14 residues. V lost 5 bases, J lost 8 bases, and 16 bases lay in between. The CDR3 nucleotides read TGTGCCAGCAGCCTCCATGCGGCTAGCGATGAGCAGTTCTTC. Encoded protein: CASSLHAASDEQFF.

The count of this clone is one. V and J are TRBV7-9 and TRBJ2-7, with D possibly being TRBD1 (6 bases). Trimming cost V 6 bases and J 1 base, with 13 bases left between them. Germline-derived CDR1 and CDR2 are SEHNR and FQNEAQ (reference sequence). The CDR3 runs 14 residues. The chain's CDR3 is CASSLKDSSYEQYF. Written as DNA, the CDR3 is TGTGCCAGCAGTTTGAAGGACAGTTCCTACGAGCAGTACTTC.

The chain has TRBV27 and TRBJ2-7; 8 bases match TRBD1. Looked up from germline, CDR1 is MNHEY and CDR2 is SMNVEV (reference sequence). The CDR3 spans 14 residues. V shed 4 bases and J 5 bases; nucleotides not matched to a gene: 7. CDR3 sequence: CASSSARGRDEQYF. The CDR3 coding sequence is TGTGCCAGCAGTTCGGCCAGGGGGCGAGACGAGCAGTACTTC.

The chain couples TRBV6-1 to TRBJ1-4; D gene uncertain. Trimming cost V 4 bases and J 0 bases, with 12 bases left between them. This CDR3 has 16 amino acids. Germline V CDR1 and CDR2: MNHNS, SASEGT. The CDR3 DNA follows: TGTGCCAGCAGTGCTAGACGATCTGCAACTAATGAAAAACTGTTTTTT. Its protein is CASSARRSATNEKLFF.

In its sample, this clone was seen a few times. The chain employs TRBV5-1 and TRBJ1-2; TRBD1 aligns across 7 bases. Germline V gene data show CDR1 as SGHRS and CDR2 as YFSETQ. The V and J ends lost 5 bases and 5 bases, in that order; junction bases with no gene match: 12. The CDR3 consists of 15 residues. The CDR3 sequence is CASSNQTGKVYGYTF. The DNA for the CDR3 is TGCGCCAGCAGTAACCAGACAGGGAAGGTTTATGGCTACACCTTC.

V gene TRBV27 combines with J gene TRBJ1-2; no clear D. Germline V lookup: CDR1 MNHEY, CDR2 SMNVEV (reference sequence). The ends were cut back, 5 bases at V and 8 bases at J, with 18 bases in the middle. The CDR3 contains 14 residues. The CDR3 protein is CASSAYTAGIGYTF. The CDR3 DNA is TGTGCCAGCAGTGCCTACACAGCGGGGATCGGCTACACCTTC.

J is TRBJ2-5 and V is TRBV7-8; TRBD1 agrees at 8 bases. The J segment lost 5 bases and the V segment lost 5 bases, leaving 10 bases of the junction unmatched. The CDR3 runs to 15 residues. Germline CDR1 is SGHVS and CDR2 is FQNEAQ. Here the CDR3 DNA reads TGTGCCAGCAGCGCCGGACAGGGTGATGGGGAGACCCAGTACTTC. This gives the protein CASSAGQGDGETQYF.

This clone has only one observation. J is TRBJ2-3 and V is TRBV30; D is unresolved. V gave up 2 bases and J gave up 1 base, with 10 bases separating them. CDR3 length equals 14 residues. Per the germline V gene, CDR1 is GTSNPN and CDR2 is SVGIG (reference sequence). The CDR3 here is CAWSLITGTDTQYF. CDR3 DNA: TGTGCCTGGAGTCTCATAACAGGCACAGATACGCAGTATTTT.

The J gene is TRBJ2-7, the V gene TRBV6-1, with 7 bases aligning to TRBD1. The length of the CDR3 is 14 residues. CDR1 is MNHNS, CDR2 SASEGT, per germline. Unmatched junction bases numbered 12, after V lost 5 bases and J lost 8 bases. The CDR3 DNA sequence: TGTGCCAGCAGTCAGGGGACAGTTGGGCGTAAGCAGTACTTC. Translation: CASSQGTVGRKQYF.

The CDR3, as DNA: TGTGCCAGCAGCTTGTTTCGGGGGATGAGCAATCAGCCCCAGCATTTT. Its translation is CASSLFRGMSNQPQHF. The V and J genes are TRBV5-6 and TRBJ1-5, with D tentatively TRBD1 (5 bases). Trimming cost V 1 base and J 1 base, with 12 bases left between them. Looked up from germline, CDR1 is SGHDT and CDR2 is YYEEEE. This CDR3 has 16 amino acids. The variable domain in full, with the rest retrieved from reference TRBV5-6 and TRBJ1-5, is DAGVTQSPTHLIKTRGQQVTLRCSPKSGHDTVSWYQQALGQGPQFIFQYYEEEERQRGNFPDRFSGHQFPNYSSELNVNALLLGDSALYLCASSLFRGMSNQPQHFGDGTRLSIL.

This chain links TRBV4-3 with TRBJ1-2, with D hard to call. The length of the CDR3 is 14 residues. Trimming took 0 bases from V and 5 from J, leaving 10 bases between them. Germline CDR1 LGHNA, CDR2 YSLEER. In DNA form, the CDR3 reads TGCGCCAGCAGCCAAGATCCCAGGCCGTATGGCTACACCTTC. It is translated as CASSQDPRPYGYTF.

The J gene is TRBJ1-4, the V gene TRBV19, with a possible D match to TRBD1 (6 bases). The CDR3 consists of 15 residues. CDR1 is LNHDA and CDR2 is SQIVND in the germline V gene (reference sequence). Deletions cut 7 bases from V and 0 bases from J, with 12 bases between. As DNA, the CDR3 is TGTGCCAGTAATCCCAGGGGCACAACTAATGAAAAACTGTTTTTT. Its translation: CASNPRGTTNEKLFF.

V and J are TRBV29-1 and TRBJ1-1; unclear D gene. The CDR3 totals 14 residues. V was clipped by 2 bases and J by 4 bases, with 14 bases between them. From germline, CDR1 is SQVTM and CDR2 ANQGSEA. CDR3: CSVEPQSQSTEAFF. CDR3 nucleotides: TGCAGCGTTGAACCCCAGAGCCAAAGCACTGAAGCTTTCTTT. The full variable domain, in which reference TRBV29-1 and TRBJ1-1 provide the parts outside the CDR3, is SAVISQKPSRDICQRGTSLTIQCQVDSQVTMMFWYRQQPGQSLTLIATANQGSEATYESGFVIDKFPISRPNLTFSTLTVSNMSPEDSSIYLCSVEPQSQSTEAFFGQGTRLTVV.

This clone has only a few counts. The CDR3 region is CASSDKTPYEQYF. In DNA form, the CDR3 reads TGTGCCAGCAGTGATAAAACTCCCTACGAGCAGTACTTC. V is TRBV2 and J is TRBJ2-7; no firm D call. CDR3 size: 13 residues. With 3 bases removed from V and 2 bases from J, the gap between germline ends came to 8 bases. Germline V gene data show CDR1 as SNHLY and CDR2 as FYNNEI.

The rearrangement links TRBV2 to TRBJ1-6; a possible D gene is TRBD1 (5 bases). The CDR3 sequence is 13 residues long. Per germline, CDR1 SNHLY and CDR2 FYNNEI. V was cut by 3 bases and J by 7 bases, with 7 bases left in between. DNA of the CDR3: TGTGCCAGCAGTGATGACAGAAATTCACCCCTCCACTTT. Amino acids: CASSDDRNSPLHF.

The V and J genes are TRBV5-6 and TRBJ1-5; maybe TRBD1 (5 bases). The CDR3 has 14 amino acids. Trimming stripped 0 bases from V and 6 bases from J, with 10 bases between. The germline V gene encodes CDR1 SGHDT and CDR2 YYEEEE. CDR3: CASSLAGPGQPQHF. CDR3 DNA sequence: TGTGCCAGCAGCTTGGCGGGGCCGGGTCAGCCCCAGCATTTT.

V gene TRBV11-3 combines with J gene TRBJ2-3, with D possibly being TRBD2 (6 bases). Germline lookup yields CDR1 SGHNT and CDR2 YENEEA. Trimming took 6 bases from V and 9 from J, leaving 10 bases between them. The CDR3 has 11 residues. CDR3 loop: CASSGGKTQYF. In nucleotides, the CDR3 is TGTGCCAGCAGTGGGGGGAAAACGCAGTATTTT. Together with reference TRBV11-3 and TRBJ2-3, the CDR3 gives the full variable domain: EAGVVQSPRYKIIEKKQPVAFWCNPISGHNTLYWYLQNLGQGPELLIRYENEEAVDDSQLPKDRFSAERLKGVDSTLKIQPAELGDSAVYLCASSGGKTQYFGPGTRLTVL.

V usage is TRBV27 and J usage is TRBJ2-7; 7 bases are a match to TRBD1. Germline V gene data show CDR1 as MNHEY and CDR2 as SMNVEV (reference sequence). V trimming: 5 bases; J trimming: 5 bases; junction bases outside the gene matches: 6. The length of the CDR3 is 13 residues. The CDR3 DNA is TGTGCCAGCAGTCCAACAGGGGTCCACGAGCAGTACTTC. This gives the protein CASSPTGVHEQYF.

CDR3 nucleotide sequence: TGTGCCAGCAGTTACCCCCCTTTTGAAGCCGCCTACGAGCAGTACTTC. Its translation is CASSYPPFEAAYEQYF. The rearrangement links TRBV27 to TRBJ2-7; D is uncertain. The germline V gene has CDR1 MNHEY and CDR2 SMNVEV (reference sequence). This CDR3 region has 16 residues. V shed 4 bases and J shed 2 bases, with 18 bases lying between them.

This clone was seen more than once but under ten times. Other DNA sequences from this sample encode an identical CDR3 as well. The rearrangement links TRBV18 to TRBJ2-5; D unclear. The CDR3 runs to 11 residues. Germline CDR1 and CDR2: KGHSH and LQKENI. The germline V and J ends were trimmed by 2 bases and 5 bases, with 3 bases remaining between them. As DNA, the CDR3 is TGTGCCAGCTCACCAGGGGAGACCCAGTACTTC. Translation: CASSPGETQYF.

This clone is a singleton in its sample. The chain uses TRBV7-2 and TRBJ2-1, with TRBD2 matching 7 bases. Looked up from germline, CDR1 is SGHTA and CDR2 is FQGNSA. The CDR3 has 14 amino acids. V dropped 5 bases and J dropped 6; count of bases not matched to a gene: 7. This chain's CDR3 is CASSLGLGSNEQFF. Written as DNA, the CDR3 is TGTGCCAGCAGCCTAGGACTAGGGAGCAATGAGCAGTTCTTC.

V usage is TRBV19 and J usage is TRBJ2-1; the D gene is possibly TRBD1 (6 bases). Deletions cut 1 base from V and 5 bases from J, with 15 bases between. The CDR3 has 16 residues. CDR1 and CDR2 from the germline V gene are LNHDA and SQIVND (reference sequence). CDR3 sequence reads: CASSIVLRTADNEQFF. CDR3 nucleotides: TGTGCCAGTAGTATAGTGTTGAGGACAGCCGACAATGAGCAGTTCTTC.